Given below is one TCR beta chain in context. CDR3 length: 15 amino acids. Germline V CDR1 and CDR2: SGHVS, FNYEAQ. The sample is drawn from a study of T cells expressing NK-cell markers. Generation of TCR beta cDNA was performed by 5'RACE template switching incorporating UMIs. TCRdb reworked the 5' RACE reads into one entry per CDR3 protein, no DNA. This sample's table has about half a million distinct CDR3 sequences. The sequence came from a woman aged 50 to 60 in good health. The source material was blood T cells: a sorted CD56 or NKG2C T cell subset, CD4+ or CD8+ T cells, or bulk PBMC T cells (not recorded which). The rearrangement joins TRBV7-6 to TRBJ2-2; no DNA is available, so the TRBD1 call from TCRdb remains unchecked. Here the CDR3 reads CASSLGGSTTGELFF.